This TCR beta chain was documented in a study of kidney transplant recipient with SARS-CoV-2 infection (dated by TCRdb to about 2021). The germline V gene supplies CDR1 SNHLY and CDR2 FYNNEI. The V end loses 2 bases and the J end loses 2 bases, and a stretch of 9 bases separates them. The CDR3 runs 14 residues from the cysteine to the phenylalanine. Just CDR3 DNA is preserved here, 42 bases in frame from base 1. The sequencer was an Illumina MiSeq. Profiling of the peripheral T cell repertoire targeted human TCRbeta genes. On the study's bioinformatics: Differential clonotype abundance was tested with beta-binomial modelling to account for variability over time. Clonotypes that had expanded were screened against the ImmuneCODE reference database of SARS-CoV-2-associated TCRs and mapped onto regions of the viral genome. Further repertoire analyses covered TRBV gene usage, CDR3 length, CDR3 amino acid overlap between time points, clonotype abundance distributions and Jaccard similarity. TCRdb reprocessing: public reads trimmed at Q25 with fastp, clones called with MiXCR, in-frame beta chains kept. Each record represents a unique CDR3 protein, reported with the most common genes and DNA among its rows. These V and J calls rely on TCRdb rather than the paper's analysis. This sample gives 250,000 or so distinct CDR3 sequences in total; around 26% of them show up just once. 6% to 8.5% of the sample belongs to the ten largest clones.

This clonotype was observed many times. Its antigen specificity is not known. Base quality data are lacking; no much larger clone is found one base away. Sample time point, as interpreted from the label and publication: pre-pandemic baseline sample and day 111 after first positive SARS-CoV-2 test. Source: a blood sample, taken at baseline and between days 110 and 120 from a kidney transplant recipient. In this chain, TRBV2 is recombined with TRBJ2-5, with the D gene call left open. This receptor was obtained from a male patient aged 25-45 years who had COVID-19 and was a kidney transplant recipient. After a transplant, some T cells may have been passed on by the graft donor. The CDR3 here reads CASSEHQIQETQYF. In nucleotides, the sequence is TGTGCCAGCAGTGAACACCAGATACAAGAGACCCAGTACTTC. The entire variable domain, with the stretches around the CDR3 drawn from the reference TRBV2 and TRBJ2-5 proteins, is EPEVTQTPSHQVTQMGQEVILRCVPISNHLYFYWYRQILGQKVEFLVSFYNNEISEKSEIFDDQFSVERPDGSNFTLKIRSTKLEDSAMYFCASSEHQIQETQYFGPGTRLLVL.